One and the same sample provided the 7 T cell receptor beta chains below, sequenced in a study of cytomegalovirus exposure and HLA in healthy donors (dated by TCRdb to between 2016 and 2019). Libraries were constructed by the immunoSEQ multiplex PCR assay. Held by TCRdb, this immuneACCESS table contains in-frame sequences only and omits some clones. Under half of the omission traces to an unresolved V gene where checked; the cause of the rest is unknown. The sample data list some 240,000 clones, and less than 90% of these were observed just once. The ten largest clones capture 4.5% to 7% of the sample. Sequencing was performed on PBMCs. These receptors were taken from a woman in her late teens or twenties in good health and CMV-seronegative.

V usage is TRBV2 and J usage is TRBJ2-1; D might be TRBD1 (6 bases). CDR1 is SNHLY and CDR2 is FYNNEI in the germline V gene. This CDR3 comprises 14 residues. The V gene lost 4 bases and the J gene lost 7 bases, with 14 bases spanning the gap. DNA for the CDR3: TGTGCCAGCAGTGCTCGGACAGCCTTAAATGAGCAGTTCTTC. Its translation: CASSARTALNEQFF.

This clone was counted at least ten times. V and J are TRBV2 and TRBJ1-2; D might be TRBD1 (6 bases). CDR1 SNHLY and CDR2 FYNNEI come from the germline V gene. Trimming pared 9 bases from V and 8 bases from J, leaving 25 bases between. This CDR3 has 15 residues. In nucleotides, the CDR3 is TGTGCCAGGACCGACCGGGACATGACTTATGGAGGCTACACCTTC. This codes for CARTDRDMTYGGYTF.

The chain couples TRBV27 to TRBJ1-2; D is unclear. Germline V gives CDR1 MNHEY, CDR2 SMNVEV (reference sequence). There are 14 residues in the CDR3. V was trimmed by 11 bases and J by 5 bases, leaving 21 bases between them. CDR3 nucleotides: TGTGCCGTCCCCCACCACCCGGGCGGATATGGCTACACCTTC. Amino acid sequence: CAVPHHPGGYGYTF.

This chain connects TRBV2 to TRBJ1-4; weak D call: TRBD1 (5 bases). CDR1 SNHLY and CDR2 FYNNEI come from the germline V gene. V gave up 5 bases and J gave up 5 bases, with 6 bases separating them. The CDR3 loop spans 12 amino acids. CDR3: CASSRQNEKLFF. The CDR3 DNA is TGTGCCAGCAGTCGACAGAATGAAAAACTGTTTTTT.

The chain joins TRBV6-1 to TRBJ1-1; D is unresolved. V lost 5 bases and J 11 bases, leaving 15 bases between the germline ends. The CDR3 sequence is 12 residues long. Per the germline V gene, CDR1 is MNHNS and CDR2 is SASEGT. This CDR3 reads CASSTIGPWAFF. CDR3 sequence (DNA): TGTGCCAGCAGTACCATCGGCCCCTGGGCTTTCTTT.

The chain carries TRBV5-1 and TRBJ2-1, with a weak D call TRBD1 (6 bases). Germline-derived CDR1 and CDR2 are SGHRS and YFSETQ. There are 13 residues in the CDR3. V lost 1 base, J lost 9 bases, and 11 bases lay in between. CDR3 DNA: TGCGCCAGCAGCTTGATAGTAGGGGGTGAGCAGTTCTTC. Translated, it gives CASSLIVGGEQFF.

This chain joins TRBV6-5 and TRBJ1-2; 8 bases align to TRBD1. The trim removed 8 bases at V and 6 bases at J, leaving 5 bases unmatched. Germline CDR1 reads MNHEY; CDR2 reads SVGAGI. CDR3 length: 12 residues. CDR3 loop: CASFRTGHGYTF. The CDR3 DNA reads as TGTGCCAGCTTTAGGACAGGGCATGGCTACACCTTC.